The 26 T cell receptor beta chains below all came from one sample that was sequenced in a study of cytomegalovirus exposure and HLA in healthy donors. The data were produced by immunoSEQ multiplex PCR, yet TCRdb's version contains in-frame clones alone and is incomplete. The sample has 200,000 to 250,000 clones, around 87% seen once. Sequenced input: PBMCs. The receptors originated from a man in his late teens or twenties in good health and CMV-seronegative.

J is TRBJ1-1 and V is TRBV18; 8 positions match TRBD1. The CDR3 contains 16 residues. V dropped 1 base and J dropped 2; count of bases not matched to a gene: 6. Germline V CDR1 and CDR2: KGHSH, LQKENI. The CDR3 nucleotides read TGTGCCAGCTCACCACTTCCGACAGGGGAAAACACTGAAGCTTTCTTT. Translated: CASSPLPTGENTEAFF.

This rearrangement joins TRBV7-8 to TRBJ1-2, with D possibly matching TRBD1 (5 bases). Trimming pared 5 bases from V and 5 bases from J, leaving 15 bases between. Germline-derived CDR1 and CDR2 are SGHVS and FQNEAQ. The CDR3 spans 14 residues. CDR3 region: CASSASGNSYGYTF. The CDR3, as DNA: TGTGCCAGCAGCGCCTCAGGGAATTCTTATGGCTACACCTTC.

V gene TRBV5-6 combines with J gene TRBJ2-6; no clear D gene. V shed 1 base and J shed 0 bases, with 5 bases lying between them. Germline V CDR1 and CDR2: SGHDT, YYEEEE. The CDR3 covers 15 residues. CDR3 in DNA: TGTGCCAGCAGCTTGTTGAGCTCTGGGGCCAACGTCCTGACTTTC. It yields the protein CASSLLSSGANVLTF.

This clone was seen more than once but under ten times. The rearrangement links TRBV28 to TRBJ1-1; 11 bases are shared with TRBD1. This CDR3 contains 19 residues. The ends lost 3 bases at V and 4 bases at J; junction bases unmatched: 16. Germline-derived CDR1 and CDR2 are MDHEN and SYDVKM. CDR3 DNA sequence: TGTGCCAGCAGTTTTCCCATCATGGGACAGGGGGACTTGGTCACTGAAGCTTTCTTT. It codes for CASSFPIMGQGDLVTEAFF.

This chain joins TRBV2 and TRBJ2-3; D not certain. CDR1 and CDR2 (germline): SNHLY, FYNNEI. The germline V and J ends were trimmed by 2 bases and 1 base, with 13 bases remaining between them. This CDR3 is built from 16 residues. The CDR3 is CASSELVPGGTDTQYF. As DNA, the CDR3 is TGTGCCAGCAGTGAACTGGTCCCCGGAGGCACAGATACGCAGTATTTT.

There are a few counts of this clone. For the CDR3, the DNA is TGTGCCAGCAGCCCGACAGGGGGAAGTTTTCAGCCCCAGCATTTT. Protein product: CASSPTGGSFQPQHF. The chain recombines TRBV6-5 with TRBJ1-5; TRBD1 agrees at 9 bases. Looked up from germline, CDR1 is MNHEY and CDR2 is SVGAGI. The length of the CDR3 is 15 residues. Trimming removed 6 bases from V and 6 bases from J; junction bases left unmatched: 9.

This clone appeared a few times. The chain uses TRBV7-2 and TRBJ2-7; TRBD1 matches 8 bases. Germline V gene sequence: CDR1 SGHTA, CDR2 FQGNSA. CDR3 size: 14 residues. V was clipped by 2 bases and J by 2 bases; unmatched bases: 2. The CDR3: CASSLQGAPYEQYF. The CDR3 DNA sequence: TGTGCCAGCAGCTTACAGGGGGCACCCTACGAGCAGTACTTC.

This clone has just one count. This chain connects TRBV14 to TRBJ2-7; D remains ambiguous. Looked up from germline, CDR1 is SGHDN and CDR2 is FVKESK. The CDR3 is made up of 13 amino acids. Trimming shortened V by 8 bases and J by 4 bases, and 15 bases separated the two germline ends. CDR3 loop: CASSVYRGYEQYF. CDR3 in DNA: TGTGCCAGCTCGGTCTACCGTGGTTACGAGCAGTACTTC.

This clone appeared once. V usage is TRBV7-2 and J usage is TRBJ2-7, with 7 bases fitting TRBD2. Germline assignment: CDR1 SGHTA and CDR2 FQGNSA. The CDR3 length is 13 residues. Unmatched junction bases numbered 13, after V lost 8 bases and J lost 9 bases. CDR3 coding DNA: TGTGCCAGCGGCTCGCTAGCGGCGAGGGTGCAGTACTTC. It yields the protein CASGSLAARVQYF.

The chain has TRBV21-1 and TRBJ2-7; TRBD2 is the table's D call and was not checked against the DNA. TRBV21-1 is a documented pseudogene. This CDR3 is built from 14 residues. Here the CDR3 reads CASSIPGGIYEQYF. The CDR3 DNA sequence: TGTGCCAGCAGCATACCCGGGGGTATCTACGAGCAGTACTTC.

This clone showed up just once. The chain has TRBV7-6 and TRBJ2-7; 11 nucleotides agree with TRBD2. Germline lookup yields CDR1 SGHVS and CDR2 FNYEAQ. CDR3 length equals 15 residues. Trimming at V came to 2 bases and at J to 1 base, leaving 1 base not matched to a gene. The CDR3, as DNA: TGTGCCAGCAGCTTATCTAGCGGGGGGTCCTACGAGCAGTACTTC. This sequence encodes CASSLSSGGSYEQYF.

The chain is built from TRBV5-1 and TRBJ2-7; TRBD1 might be the D (6 bases). Germline V gene data show CDR1 as SGHRS and CDR2 as YFSETQ. This CDR3 is built from 17 residues. Between the trimmed V and J ends, which lost 4 bases and 6 bases, there was a span of 26 bases. This CDR3 is CASSQLLRVAGVPEQYF. CDR3 DNA sequence: TGCGCCAGCAGCCAATTATTGCGGGTGGCAGGGGTCCCCGAGCAGTACTTC.

This rearrangement joins TRBV28 to TRBJ1-5; 11 bases map to TRBD1. Germline V gives CDR1 MDHEN, CDR2 SYDVKM. V lost 2 bases to trimming and J lost 5 bases; unmatched junction nucleotides: 5. This CDR3 spans 16 amino acids. CDR3 region: CASSLPDRGPDQPQHF. As DNA, the CDR3 is TGTGCCAGCAGTTTACCGGACAGGGGGCCAGATCAGCCCCAGCATTTT.

V is TRBV6-5 and J is TRBJ2-3, with D maybe TRBD2 (5 bases). The CDR3 is 15 amino acids. Germline lookup yields CDR1 MNHEY and CDR2 SVGAGI. The V end was cut by 2 bases, the J end by 2 bases, with 11 bases between. The CDR3 DNA reads TGTGCCAGCAGTTACGGTCGGGGTATCACAGATACGCAGTATTTT. Residues: CASSYGRGITDTQYF.

The chain links TRBV7-9 to TRBJ1-2; possibly TRBD1 for D (5 bases). Germline V CDR1 and CDR2: SEHNR, FQNEAQ (reference sequence). V gave up 7 bases and J gave up 4 bases, with 10 bases separating them. This CDR3 has 12 residues. CDR3: CASTETAYGYTF. CDR3 nucleotide sequence: TGTGCCAGCACCGAGACAGCCTATGGCTACACCTTC.

In its sample, this clone was seen a few times. V is TRBV25-1 and J is TRBJ1-1, with unresolved D. This CDR3 is 13 amino acids long. Germline V lookup: CDR1 MGHDK, CDR2 SYGVNS. V gave up 1 base and J gave up 6 bases, with 9 bases separating them. The CDR3 nucleotides are TGTGCCAGCAGTGAATTTGGAGAACCTGAAGCTTTCTTT. Translation: CASSEFGEPEAFF.

The rearrangement uses TRBV28 and TRBJ1-4, with D unclear. This CDR3 is 14 amino acids long. Germline CDR1 MDHEN, CDR2 SYDVKM. V was pared by 0 bases and J by 4 bases, with 6 bases between. The CDR3 nucleotides read TGTGCCAGCAGTTTATGGGGAGGTAATGAAAAACTGTTTTTT. Protein sequence: CASSLWGGNEKLFF.

The chain joins TRBV7-9 to TRBJ2-7; 7 bases line up with TRBD1. Trimming took 5 bases from V and 3 from J; bases not matched to a gene: 7. CDR1 and CDR2 (germline): SEHNR, FQNEAQ (reference sequence). This CDR3 region has 14 residues. The CDR3 spells CASSPFWDSYEQYF. The CDR3 coding sequence is TGTGCCAGCAGCCCTTTCTGGGACAGCTACGAGCAGTACTTC.

V is TRBV4-3 and J is TRBJ1-6, with 7 bases matching TRBD1. Trimming cost V 5 bases and J 4 bases; bases outside gene matches: 17. Germline CDR1 reads LGHNA; CDR2 reads YSLEER. This CDR3 is 19 amino acids long. CDR3 in amino acids: CASSTHESDREGYNSPLHF. In DNA form, the CDR3 reads TGCGCCAGCAGCACCCACGAGAGCGACAGGGAAGGGTATAATTCACCCCTCCACTTT.

J is TRBJ2-7 and V is TRBV5-1; D uncertain. The CDR3 spans 11 residues. Germline CDR1 SGHRS, CDR2 YFSETQ. The CDR3 nucleotides are TGCGTTTCCCTGTGTACATACGAGCAGTACTTC. Amino acids: CVSLCTYEQYF.

The chain is built from TRBV5-1 and TRBJ1-1, with 8 bases fitting TRBD1. Looked up from germline, CDR1 is SGHRS and CDR2 is YFSETQ. J was trimmed by 1 base and V by 4 bases; bases with no gene match: 6. The CDR3 covers 15 residues. CDR3: CASSPQGAGNTEAFF. For the CDR3, the DNA is TGCGCCAGCAGCCCTCAGGGGGCAGGGAACACTGAAGCTTTCTTT.

The chain links TRBV10-3 to TRBJ2-2; possible D gene TRBD1, 6 bases. The CDR3 is 13 residues long. V dropped 6 bases and J dropped 5 bases, with 10 bases sitting between them. Germline V gene sequence: CDR1 ENHRY, CDR2 SYGVKD. The CDR3 DNA follows: TGTGCCATCAGAGAACAGGGTACCGGGGAGCTGTTTTTT. Its protein product is CAIREQGTGELFF.

The chain joins TRBV30 to TRBJ2-1; perhaps TRBD2 as D (6 bases). Trimming took 8 bases from V and 0 from J, leaving 14 bases between them. The germline V gene encodes CDR1 GTSNPN and CDR2 SVGIG (reference sequence). The CDR3 runs 14 residues. The CDR3 protein is CAAYSTSSYNEQFF. CDR3 DNA sequence: TGTGCCGCATACTCGACTAGCTCCTACAATGAGCAGTTCTTC.

V and J are TRBV27 and TRBJ2-7, with 9 positions matching TRBD2. The CDR3 consists of 16 residues. From germline, CDR1 is MNHEY and CDR2 SMNVEV (reference sequence). Unmatched junction bases numbered 6, after V lost 3 bases and J lost 0 bases. CDR3 nucleotide sequence: TGTGCCAGCAGTTTTGAGGCGGGAGGGAGCTCCTACGAGCAGTACTTC. Translating it yields CASSFEAGGSSYEQYF.

The chain has TRBV6-5 and TRBJ2-1, with D possibly TRBD2 on 7 matching bases. This CDR3 comprises 16 residues. Trimming stripped 2 bases from V and 8 bases from J, with 19 bases between. CDR1 is MNHEY and CDR2 is SVGAGI in the germline V gene. CDR3 nucleotide sequence: TGTGCCAGCAGTTACGGGGGGGAGGGGGTCGGTCATGAGCAGTTCTTC. This sequence encodes CASSYGGEGVGHEQFF.

This clone was seen once. The V gene is TRBV2, the J gene TRBJ2-7; TRBD2 agrees at 7 bases. Unmatched junction bases numbered 6, after V lost 3 bases and J lost 7 bases. CDR3 length: 13 amino acids. CDR1 and CDR2 from the germline V gene are SNHLY and FYNNEI. Here the CDR3 DNA reads TGTGCCAGCAGTGATCGGGCGGGAGAAGAGCAGTACTTC. Protein product: CASSDRAGEEQYF.